This T cell receptor beta chain emerged from a study of T cells after posttransplantation cyclophosphamide. Busulfan-fludarabine conditioning, marrow transplant, and cyclophosphamide on days +3 and +4 were administered. Measured with immunoSEQ multiplex PCR; TCRdb has only the in-frame clones, and not every one. This sample yields tens of thousands of clones, of which around 91% are seen a single time; about 2.5% belongs to the top ten. On this clone itself: Its antigen remains unidentified.

Whole-study results and caveats: TRB clonality was highly associated with recipient CMV seropositivity and reactivation. Tissue-infiltrating T cells from skin or gut overlapped little with blood T cells.

The CDR3 consists of 13 residues. The trim removed 6 bases at V and 6 bases at J, leaving 4 bases unmatched. Germline values: CDR1 MNHNY, CDR2 SVGAGI (reference sequence). The material sequenced was PBMCs, taken roughly 60 days after allogeneic stem cell transplant with posttransplant cyclophosphamide. This TCR was recovered from a male patient in his sixties who received an allogeneic stem cell transplant from a related donor and was CMV-positive. Some T cells may be the graft donor's. The V call is TRBV6-6, the J call TRBJ1-2; 10 nucleotides match TRBD1. The DNA for the CDR3 is TGTGCCAGCAGCCATGGACAGGGGGATGGCTACACCTTC. Translated, it gives CASSHGQGDGYTF.